This T cell receptor beta chain was obtained from a study of identical twins. Study results and caveats: Out-of-frame alpha sequences shared by twins showed excess low generation probability.

TCRdb recomputed calls from the 5' RACE reads with MiXCR, one row per CDR3 protein. The repertoire holds around 1.7 million distinct CDR3 sequences, with roughly a third as singletons. V dropped 0 bases and J dropped 4; count of bases not matched to a gene: 4. From germline, CDR1 is SGHNT and CDR2 YYREEE (reference sequence). The CDR3 spans 15 residues. Notes on this clonotype: Its target is not known.

The chain uses TRBV5-4 and TRBJ2-4; TRBD2 agrees at 7 bases. The sequencing input was cord blood. The sequence came from a newborn girl in good health. The chain's CDR3 is CASSLEVSGKNIQYF. CDR3 DNA: TGTGCCAGCAGCTTGGAGGTTAGCGGGAAAAACATTCAGTACTTC.